The 31 T cell receptor beta chains below were found in one sample sequenced in a study of CD8 T cells in ankylosing spondylitis. Via MiXCR, TCRdb re-called the 5' RACE reads, giving one row per CDR3 protein. This sample carries about 220,000 distinct CDR3 sequences, roughly 10% of them seen once, and the ten largest clones take approximately 20%. Material: blood, either unsorted or a sorted T cell fraction (not recorded which). Receptors originate from a male donor with ankylosing spondylitis or in good health (not recorded which).

This clonotype was counted at least ten times. This chain connects TRBV5-1 to TRBJ2-3, with D possibly being TRBD2 (6 bases). The V gene's germline CDR1 is SGHRS and CDR2 YFSETQ. Trimming left V 0 bases short and J 4 bases short, with 9 bases between. CDR3 length equals 14 residues. The CDR3 DNA follows: TGCGCCAGCAGCTTGGATACGGGGGCAGATACGCAGTATTTT. This gives the protein CASSLDTGADTQYF.

This clonotype was seen at least ten times. This sequence joins TRBV5-5 and TRBJ1-1; 12 positions match TRBD1. Germline-derived CDR1 and CDR2 are SGHKS and YYEKEE (reference sequence). The CDR3 length is 15 residues. The J segment lost 6 bases and the V segment lost 4 bases, leaving 7 bases of the junction unmatched. In DNA, the CDR3 is TGTGCCAGCAGCCCGACCGGGACAGGGGGCTCTGAAGCTTTCTTT. Its translation is CASSPTGTGGSEAFF.

For this clonotype: This could be a read error, since a much larger clone is one nucleotide away. The V gene is TRBV7-6, the J gene TRBJ2-1, with a tentative D call TRBD1 (5 bases). CDR3 size: 15 residues. The ends were cut back, 5 bases at V and 2 bases at J, with 13 bases in the middle. Looked up from germline, CDR1 is SGHVS and CDR2 is FNYEAQ. This chain's CDR3 is CASSPIVGPYNEQFF. The CDR3, as DNA: TGTGCCAGCAGCCCTATAGTGGGGCCCTACAATGAGCAGTTCTTC.

This rearrangement joins TRBV28 to TRBJ2-3; TRBD2 aligns across 15 bases. Germline CDR1 is MDHEN and CDR2 is SYDVKM. This CDR3 is 18 amino acids long. With 6 bases clipped from V and 4 bases from J, the junction kept 11 bases outside the gene matches. The DNA of the CDR3 is TGTGCCAGCAGCCCCTTCTGGACTAGCGGGGGGGATCCAGATACGCAGTATTTT. This gives the protein CASSPFWTSGGDPDTQYF.

This clonotype was seen only a few times. The rearrangement joins TRBV20-1 to TRBJ2-3; 10 bases are shared with TRBD2. The CDR3 extends over 15 amino acids. V dropped 6 bases and J dropped 0; count of bases not matched to a gene: 6. Germline CDR1 is DFQATT and CDR2 is SNEGSKA (reference sequence). Written as DNA, the CDR3 is TGCAGTGCCCTTAGCGGGGGGCCGAGCACAGATACGCAGTATTTT. It codes for CSALSGGPSTDTQYF.

Many counts were recorded for this clonotype. The chain employs TRBV27 and TRBJ1-4; a weak D match, TRBD1 (6 bases). The CDR3 has 15 residues. Trimming stripped 5 bases from V and 5 bases from J, with 15 bases between. In germline, CDR1 is MNHEY, CDR2 SMNVEV (reference sequence). The CDR3 DNA is TGTGCCAGCAGTACTCCCGGGGGCAACAATGAAAAACTGTTTTTT. This translates into CASSTPGGNNEKLFF.

This clonotype was seen many times. V and J are TRBV3-1 and TRBJ1-1; D gene ambiguous. The CDR3 length is 11 residues. Germline V gene data show CDR1 as LGHDT and CDR2 as YNNKEL (reference sequence). Trimming left V 0 bases short and J 11 bases short, with 7 bases between. CDR3 DNA sequence: TGTGCCAGCAGCCAAGAAGGCCGGGCTTTCTTT. It translates to CASSQEGRAFF.

This clonotype occurred many times. V and J are TRBV12-3 or TRBV12-4 and TRBJ1-1; the match to TRBD1 covers 7 bases. V shed 6 bases and J 3 bases; nucleotides not matched to a gene: 4. This CDR3 is 13 amino acids long. The CDR3 region has the DNA TGTGCCAGCAGAGACGGACAGGACACTGAAGCTTTCTTT. Its protein product is CASRDGQDTEAFF.

Comment on this clonotype: A much larger clone is a single base away; this may be a read error. As the CDR3 is not closed by the conserved phenylalanine or tryptophan, this likely results from a read error. V is TRBV20-1 and J is TRBJ2-7; the D is unclear. Germline assignment: CDR1 DFQATT and CDR2 SNEGSKA (reference sequence). The CDR3 contains 13 residues. Trimming removed 3 bases from V and 3 bases from J, with 12 bases in between. The CDR3 DNA sequence: TGCAGTGCTAGGACTTCGGGTAACTACGAGCAGTACTCC. As protein: CSARTSGNYEQYS.

The chain joins TRBV11-2 to TRBJ2-7; TRBD2 is a possible D gene (5 bases). V shed 3 bases and J shed 1 base, with 22 bases lying between them. The CDR3 is 18 amino acids. Germline loops: CDR1 SGHAT, CDR2 FQNNGV. CDR3 coding DNA: TGTGCCAGCAGCTTGAAGAGTACGGGTGGCGGGTATTCCTACGAGCAGTACTTC. Residues: CASSLKSTGGGYSYEQYF.

This clonotype has a count of ten or more. CDR3 loop: CSVEVYENNEQFF. The CDR3 DNA is TGCAGCGTTGAAGTGTACGAGAACAATGAGCAGTTCTTC. The chain joins TRBV29-1 to TRBJ2-1; D is ambiguous. This CDR3 is built from 13 residues. V dropped 1 base and J dropped 5 bases, with 9 bases sitting between them. Germline V gene sequence: CDR1 SQVTM, CDR2 ANQGSEA.

The rearrangement uses TRBV7-2 and TRBJ2-2; D gene uncertain. The germline V and J ends were trimmed by 5 bases and 4 bases, with 17 bases remaining between them. The germline CDR1 and CDR2 sequences are SGHTA and FQGNSA. This CDR3 comprises 16 residues. The CDR3 sequence: CASSELGPHGTGELFF. The DNA of the CDR3 is TGTGCCAGCAGCGAGCTCGGACCCCACGGCACCGGGGAGCTGTTTTTT.

The chain uses TRBV28 and TRBJ2-7; 7 nucleotides agree with TRBD1. Germline assignment: CDR1 MDHEN and CDR2 SYDVKM. J lost 3 bases, V lost 3 bases, and 5 bases had no gene match. The CDR3 loop spans 14 amino acids. CDR3 coding DNA: TGTGCCAGCAGTTTCCCAGGGGGTCTCTACGAGCAGTACTTC. It specifies CASSFPGGLYEQYF.

This clonotype appeared many times. The genes are TRBV6-1 and TRBJ1-5, with D maybe TRBD1 (5 bases). Between the trimmed V and J ends, which lost 6 bases and 8 bases, there was a span of 17 bases. Germline CDR1 is MNHNS and CDR2 is SASEGT. The CDR3 is 14 amino acids. CDR3 sequence reads: CASRRRGLQEPQHF. The CDR3 nucleotides are TGTGCCAGCAGGAGAAGGGGACTTCAGGAGCCCCAGCATTTT.

This clonotype showed up many times. The chain uses TRBV5-1 and TRBJ2-5, with 10 bases that match TRBD2. This CDR3 comprises 15 residues. Germline CDR1 and CDR2: SGHRS and YFSETQ. The ends lost 2 bases at V and 2 bases at J; junction bases unmatched: 3. CDR3 in DNA: TGCGCCAGCAGCTTAGGACTAGCGGTACAAGAGACCCAGTACTTC. It specifies CASSLGLAVQETQYF.

This clonotype was seen at least ten times. This rearrangement joins TRBV28 to TRBJ2-1, with D possibly being TRBD2 (5 bases). This CDR3 comprises 17 residues. Trimming stripped 6 bases from V and 5 bases from J, with 23 bases between. Germline CDR1 and CDR2: MDHEN and SYDVKM. For the CDR3, the DNA is TGTGCCAGCAGGCCGTATGATTCGGGAACCGGCAACAATGAGCAGTTCTTC. This translates into CASRPYDSGTGNNEQFF.

This clonotype was detected ten times or more. The chain recombines TRBV7-2 with TRBJ2-5, with no clear D. Germline-derived CDR1 and CDR2 are SGHTA and FQGNSA. Deletions cut 1 base from V and 11 bases from J, with 17 bases between. The CDR3 length is 14 residues. The CDR3 protein is CASSLESVRPYQYF. The CDR3 DNA sequence: TGTGCCAGCAGCTTAGAGTCGGTCCGGCCATATCAGTACTTC. Full variable domain (missing parts from reference TRBV7-2 and TRBJ2-5): GAGVSQSPSNKVTEKGKDVELRCDPISGHTALYWYRQSLGQGLEFLIYFQGNSAPDKSGLPSDRFSAERTGGSVSTLTIQRTQQEDSAVYLCASSLESVRPYQYFGPGTRLLVL.

The chain has TRBV3-1 and TRBJ2-1; the D is unclear. The CDR3 consists of 13 residues. Trimming shortened V by 9 bases and J by 14 bases, and 23 bases separated the two germline ends. Looked up from germline, CDR1 is LGHDT and CDR2 is YNNKEL (reference sequence). The CDR3 region is CARSYPEAREKFF. DNA for the CDR3: TGTGCCAGAAGCTACCCCGAAGCCCGCGAGAAGTTCTTC.

The chain joins TRBV7-6 to TRBJ2-7, with TRBD1 as a possible D gene (6 bases). V was clipped by 5 bases and J by 2 bases, with 16 bases between them. The CDR3 contains 15 residues. Germline CDR1 reads SGHVS; CDR2 reads FNYEAQ. CDR3 region: CASSPPGRGTYEQYF. The CDR3 nucleotides are TGTGCCAGCAGCCCTCCGGGAAGGGGGACCTACGAGCAGTACTTC. Drawing the rest from reference TRBV7-6 and TRBJ2-7, the complete variable domain is GAGVSQSPRYKVTKRGQDVALRCDPISGHVSLYWYRQALGQGPEFLTYFNYEAQQDKSGLPNDRFSAERPEGSISTLTIQRTEQRDSAMYRCASSPPGRGTYEQYFGPGTRLTVT.

Many counts were recorded for this clonotype. This sequence joins TRBV5-1 and TRBJ2-2, with D perhaps matching TRBD1 or TRBD2 (5 bases each). From germline, CDR1 is SGHRS and CDR2 YFSETQ. This CDR3 has 15 residues. Trimming removed 4 bases from V and 3 bases from J, with 13 bases in between. The CDR3, as DNA: TGCGCCAGCAGCCGGACGGGGACCGACACCGGGGAGCTGTTTTTT. Its protein is CASSRTGTDTGELFF.

This clonotype was observed a handful of times. J is TRBJ2-3 and V is TRBV11-2, with TRBD1 identical over 9 bases. The V gene's germline CDR1 is SGHAT and CDR2 FQNNGV. The CDR3 has 15 residues. With V trimmed by 5 bases and J by 4 bases, 7 bases remained unmatched. The CDR3 DNA reads TGTGCCAGCAGCCCGGCCCGACAGGGGGCAGATACGCAGTATTTT. Its protein product is CASSPARQGADTQYF.

This clonotype was observed at least ten times. DNA of the CDR3: TGTGCCAGCACAGTTAGCCCAGGGGAACTGTTTTTT. Translating gives CASTVSPGELFF. This chain uses TRBV12-3 or TRBV12-4 with TRBJ1-4; weak D call: TRBD1 (6 bases). The CDR3 length is 12 residues. V shed 7 bases and J shed 12 bases, with 15 bases lying between them.

Only a few counts were recorded for this clonotype. The chain links TRBV7-9 to TRBJ2-1; 7 bases agree with TRBD1. Trimming cost V 0 bases and J 7 bases; bases outside gene matches: 9. Germline CDR1 and CDR2: SEHNR and FQNEAQ (reference sequence). The CDR3 sequence is 16 residues long. CDR3 nucleotides: TGTGCCAGCAGCTTAGCCGGTCGAGGGGGCGAGAATGAGCAGTTCTTC. Translating it yields CASSLAGRGGENEQFF.

This clonotype was seen repeatedly, ten times or more. DNA for the CDR3: TGCAGTGCGGACGGGGGGCGGTCCACCGGGGAGCTGTTTTTT. It encodes CSADGGRSTGELFF. The genes are TRBV20-1 and TRBJ2-2, with TRBD2 as a possible D gene (7 bases). The CDR3 has 14 amino acids. From germline, CDR1 is DFQATT and CDR2 SNEGSKA (reference sequence). The V end was cut by 6 bases, the J end by 4 bases, with 15 bases between.

The chain employs TRBV9 and TRBJ2-2; the match to TRBD2 covers 7 bases. Germline V lookup: CDR1 SGDLS, CDR2 YYNGEE. The CDR3 loop spans 14 amino acids. Trimming at V came to 7 bases and at J to 0 bases, leaving 3 bases not matched to a gene. The CDR3 loop reads CASLRGTNTGELFF. The CDR3 nucleotides are TGTGCCAGCTTGCGGGGGACGAACACCGGGGAGCTGTTTTTT. Full variable domain (remainder filled in from reference TRBV9 and TRBJ2-2): DSGVTQTPKHLITATGQRVTLRCSPRSGDLSVYWYQQSLDQGLQFLIQYYNGEERAKGNILERFSAQQFPDLHSELNLSSLELGDSALYFCASLRGTNTGELFFGEGSRLTVL.

This clonotype was detected ten times or more. The chain combines TRBV7-2 with TRBJ2-1; 8 bases agree with TRBD2. Looked up from germline, CDR1 is SGHTA and CDR2 is FQGNSA. Trimming cost V 5 bases and J 9 bases; bases outside gene matches: 3. This CDR3 contains 12 residues. The CDR3 DNA follows: TGTGCCAGCAGCAAACTAGCGGTTGAGCAGTTCTTC. Translating it yields CASSKLAVEQFF.

The chain recombines TRBV3-1 with TRBJ1-2; D is perhaps TRBD1 (5 bases). Germline CDR1 LGHDT, CDR2 YNNKEL (reference sequence). V dropped 2 bases and J dropped 4 bases, with 8 bases sitting between them. The CDR3 spans 13 residues. The CDR3 spells CASSQRQIYGYTF. The DNA of the CDR3 is TGTGCCAGCAGCCAAAGACAGATCTATGGCTACACCTTC.

The rearrangement uses TRBV5-1 and TRBJ2-3, with D perhaps TRBD2 (6 bases). V shed 2 bases and J shed 4 bases, with 17 bases lying between them. The V gene's germline CDR1 is SGHRS and CDR2 YFSETQ. CDR3 length: 16 residues. CDR3 DNA: TGCGCCAGCAGCTTCGAGGGACTGCCCCGGGCAGATACGCAGTATTTT. Residues: CASSFEGLPRADTQYF.

A few counts support this clonotype. In nucleotides, the CDR3 is TGTGCCAGCAGTGTCCTGGACAGTCGGGTCGGCGGCACGAACACCGGGGAGCTGTTTTTT. This sequence encodes CASSVLDSRVGGTNTGELFF. The gene calls are TRBV9 and TRBJ2-2; a possible D gene is TRBD1 (6 bases). The CDR3 runs 20 residues. Trimming pared 5 bases from V and 0 bases from J, leaving 26 bases between. The V gene's germline CDR1 is SGDLS and CDR2 YYNGEE. Using reference TRBV9 and TRBJ2-2 for the parts outside the CDR3, the full variable domain is DSGVTQTPKHLITATGQRVTLRCSPRSGDLSVYWYQQSLDQGLQFLIQYYNGEERAKGNILERFSAQQFPDLHSELNLSSLELGDSALYFCASSVLDSRVGGTNTGELFFGEGSRLTVL.

This clonotype was seen many times. This chain joins TRBV7-6 and TRBJ1-6, with D unclear. The germline V gene encodes CDR1 SGHVS and CDR2 FNYEAQ. The CDR3 has 13 amino acids. Trimming cost V 2 bases and J 3 bases, with 2 bases left between them. CDR3 sequence: CASSLNYNSPLHF. The CDR3 bases are TGTGCCAGCAGCTTAAACTATAATTCACCCCTCCACTTT.

This clonotype was seen more than once but under ten times. The J gene is TRBJ1-3, the V gene TRBV27, with D hard to call. CDR1 and CDR2 from the germline V gene are MNHEY and SMNVEV (reference sequence). The CDR3 length is 16 residues. The V end was cut by 0 bases, the J end by 0 bases, with 9 bases between. CDR3 DNA sequence: TGTGCCAGCAGTTTATCTTGGGCCCGCTCTGGAAACACCATATATTTT. It specifies CASSLSWARSGNTIYF.